This TCR beta chain comes out of a study of neoadjuvant anti-PD-1 for oral cavity cancer. Across the whole study: Patients without progression received a fourth nivolumab dose around day 43, then surgical resection on days 50-56. General study points: After neoadjuvant nivolumab, PBMC T cell clonality was significantly higher in non-responders than responders.

This clone was seen a few times. Antigen: not known. Assay used: immunoSEQ multiplex PCR; TCRdb lists only in-frame clones, some missing. In the table there are roughly 14,000 clones, 70% of which are singletons. Blood cells were analyzed directly, without culture or expansion. Between the trimmed V and J ends, which lost 2 bases and 0 bases, there was a span of 9 bases. CDR3 length: 14 residues. Germline V gene sequence: CDR1 SGDLS, CDR2 YYNGEE. The chain couples TRBV9 to TRBJ2-7; D ambiguous. The clonotype originates from a person aged 40 to 85 with oral cavity squamous cell carcinoma. The sample consisted of PBMCs, taken before nivolumab (anti-PD-1) treatment. CDR3 in amino acids: CASSVVATSYEQYF. CDR3 in DNA: TGTGCCAGCAGCGTGGTTGCTACCTCCTACGAGCAGTACTTC.